Listed below are T cell receptor beta chains from one sample, sequenced in a study of T cells in Graves' hyperthyroidism and ophthalmopathy. TCRdb re-called the multiplex PCR reads through MiXCR, storing one row per CDR3 protein. The repertoire holds about 700,000 distinct CDR3 sequences, with around 15% as singletons. Sequenced material: blood. Receptors were obtained from a woman aged 18-29 years with Graves' hyperthyroidism. Each CDR3 is given with its conserved first and last residue. A D gene is named only where the DNA matches it firmly. The size entry is marked missing in some rows and otherwise reads once, few, many or a size class.

d_call j_call clone_size v_call cdr3_nt cdr3_aa
. TRBJ2-2 few TRBV27 TGTGCCAGCAGTTCGCAGGGCCTCAGGGGCGGGGAGCTGTTTTTT CASSSQGLRGGELFF
. TRBJ2-3 few TRBV29-1 TGCAGCGTTGAGGGGTTTGGGGGGCGGCTTAGCACAGATACGCAGTATTTT CSVEGFGGRLSTDTQYF
TRBD2 TRBJ2-1 . TRBV7-9 TGTGCCAGCAGCTTCCAGCGGGGGGTGAGGAAGGACAATGAGCAGTTCTTC CASSFQRGVRKDNEQFF
. TRBJ1-1 few TRBV4-3 TGCGCCAGCAGCCAAGATTTAGGGCCCATGAACACTGAAGCTTTCTTT CASSQDLGPMNTEAFF
. TRBJ1-5 . TRBV4-3 TGCGCCAGCAGCCAAGATGGTCCCCAGAGCAATCAGCCCCAGCATTTT CASSQDGPQSNQPQHF
. TRBJ2-2 many TRBV30 TGTGCCTGGAGTTATTTGATCAACACCGGGGAGCTGTTTTTT CAWSYLINTGELFF
. TRBJ2-7 . TRBV29-1 TGCAGCGCCAACGTTGGTGGCTACGAGCAGTACTTC CSANVGGYEQYF
TRBD2 TRBJ2-7 once TRBV14 TGTGCCAGCAGCCAGGGACTAGCGGGAGGGCGGCGCGAGCAGTACTTC CASSQGLAGGRREQYF
. TRBJ2-3 many TRBV30 TGTGCCTGGAGTGGCGGGCAGGGACGTGGAGATACGCAGTATTTT CAWSGGQGRGDTQYF
TRBD1 TRBJ1-1 . TRBV7-9 TGTGCCAGCAGCTTCCCCGGACAGGGAAGTGAAGCTTTCTTT CASSFPGQGSEAFF
. TRBJ1-2 many TRBV24-1 TGTGCCACTCGAGGGTCACCAGTTAGTGGCTACACCTTC CATRGSPVSGYTF
. TRBJ2-2 few TRBV7-2 TGTGCCAGCAGCTTAGGGTTCGGACTACTGAACACCGGGGAGCTGTTTTTT CASSLGFGLLNTGELFF
TRBD1 TRBJ2-3 few TRBV6-2/TRBV6-3 TGTGCCAGCAGAGGACGGACAGGGTTGAGCACAGATACGCAGTATTTT CASRGRTGLSTDTQYF
. TRBJ2-7 . TRBV7-9 TGTGCCAGCACCAGGGGCAGTTCGTTTTGGGAGCAGTACTTC CASTRGSSFWEQYF
. TRBJ1-4 many TRBV3-1 TGTGCCAGCAGCCAAGATCGGGGGTGGGCTGAAAAACTGTTTTTT CASSQDRGWAEKLFF
TRBD1 TRBJ1-1 few TRBV5-5 TGTGCCAGCAGCCGCGGACAGGGGGCGAGTCGGACTGAAGCTTTCTTT CASSRGQGASRTEAFF
TRBD2 TRBJ2-1 many TRBV4-3 TGCGCCAGCTCTCTCCTAGCGGGAGGAGTTTACAATGAGCAGTTCTTC CASSLLAGGVYNEQFF
TRBD2 TRBJ2-1 many TRBV20-1 TGCAGTGCTAGCACTAGCGGGAGGGGGAATGAGCAGTTCTTC CSASTSGRGNEQFF
. TRBJ2-7 many TRBV20-1 TGCAGTGCTAGTCGGGACGACTACGAGCAGTACTTC CSASRDDYEQYF
. TRBJ1-1 . TRBV6-1 TGTGCCAGCAACTCCCTTACAGCGAACACTGAAGCTTTCTTT CASNSLTANTEAFF
. TRBJ2-7 . TRBV11-1 TGTGCCAGCTCCTCGACTCGCGTAGGGGAGCAGTACTTC CASSSTRVGEQYF
TRBD2 TRBJ2-1 many TRBV20-1 TGCAGTGCTAGAGTGGGGACTAGCGGCAATGAGCAGTTCTTC CSARVGTSGNEQFF
. TRBJ2-1 many TRBV12-3/TRBV12-4 TGTGCCAGCTATCCGGTGGCGGCTAATGAGCAGTTCTTC CASYPVAANEQFF
TRBD2 TRBJ2-5 many TRBV12-3/TRBV12-4 TGTGCCAGCAGTTTTTCATGGACTAGCGGGCCCCAAGAGACCCAGTACTTC CASSFSWTSGPQETQYF
. TRBJ2-2 many TRBV6-2/TRBV6-3 TGTGCCAGCAGTTACAATCCCGGGGCCGGTATAGGGGAGCTGTTTTTT CASSYNPGAGIGELFF
. TRBJ1-1 many TRBV2 TGTGCCAGCAGTGAAGTGGTAGTGGCGAACACTGAAGCTTTCTTT CASSEVVVANTEAFF
TRBD1 TRBJ1-1 many TRBV20-1 TGCAGTGCACCGCGACAGGGTTCTAGCCCTGAAGCTTTCTTT CSAPRQGSSPEAFF
TRBD2 TRBJ2-7 . TRBV7-9 TGTGCCAGCAGCGGCGAGTTCGGGGAGGGGAAGGCCTACGAGCAGTACTTC CASSGEFGEGKAYEQYF
. TRBJ2-2 . TRBV6-1 TGTGCCAGCAGTGAAGATAACACTTTCACCGGGGAGCTGTTTTTT CASSEDNTFTGELFF
. TRBJ2-4 . TRBV28 TGTGCCAGCAGTACCACAGGGATAGTCAAAAACATTCAGTACTTC CASSTTGIVKNIQYF
. TRBJ1-5 . TRBV2 TGTGCCAGCAGGAGTCCAGCTAGTGGGCCCCAGCATTTT CASRSPASGPQHF
. TRBJ1-4 few TRBV6-2/TRBV6-3 TGTGCCAGCAGTAATAATGGGGAAAAACTGTTTTTT CASSNNGEKLFF
. TRBJ1-2 many TRBV7-2 TGTGCCAGCAGCCGACCCTCGCTCGCAGTGATTATGGGCTACACCTTC CASSRPSLAVIMGYTF
. TRBJ1-2 few TRBV9 TGTGCCAGCAGCGTACGTGATAAGGGTGGCTACACCTTC CASSVRDKGGYTF
. TRBJ1-5 many TRBV7-3 TGTGCCAGCGCCCCGGCGGGGGTTCAGCCCCAGCATTTT CASAPAGVQPQHF
TRBD2 TRBJ2-7 many TRBV7-9 TGTGCCAGCAGCACACACCTCGGACTAGCGGGAGGCCACGAGCAGTACTTC CASSTHLGLAGGHEQYF
. TRBJ1-5 many TRBV28 TGTGCCAGCAGCTCCACAGGGCGGCCCCAGCATTTT CASSSTGRPQHF
. TRBJ2-1 many TRBV6-5 TGTGCCAGCAGTTACGGAATCGGACCAGATTACGACAATGAGCAGTTCTTC CASSYGIGPDYDNEQFF
TRBD1 TRBJ2-1 . TRBV5-1 TGCGCCAGCAGTCCCGGAACAGGGGAAGTCTACAATGAGCAGTTCTTC CASSPGTGEVYNEQFF
TRBD1 TRBJ2-7 . TRBV20-1 TGCAGTGCTAGAGTTACAGGGGCGCCTTACGAGCAGTACTTC CSARVTGAPYEQYF
TRBD1 TRBJ2-7 few TRBV4-1 TGCGCCAGCAGCCAAGCTCAGGGGGTATCAGAAGCCCACGAGCAGTACTTC CASSQAQGVSEAHEQYF
. TRBJ2-3 few TRBV18 TGTGCCAGCTCACAGGGTGCGGCCGATACGCAGTATTTT CASSQGAADTQYF
. TRBJ1-5 many TRBV18 TGTGCCAGCTCACCCGACAGAAATCAGCCCCAGCATTTT CASSPDRNQPQHF
. TRBJ2-3 many TRBV30 TGTGCTGGACGGGAAGGCTCACGCACAGATACGCAGTATTTT CAGREGSRTDTQYF
. TRBJ2-7 few TRBV20-1 TGCAGTGCTCCTCAGCTCGAGGGATTGGGATACGAGCAGTACTTC CSAPQLEGLGYEQYF